Sequencing of this T cell receptor beta chain was carried out in a study of blood T cell repertoires in COVID-19. The overall study: Whether acute or convalescent, the COVID-19 samples came from the United States, Italy and Spain.

The table lists this clone with a count of one. Produced via immunoSEQ multiplex PCR; TCRdb's table is partial and in-frame only. The top ten clones hold roughly 24% of a sample with tens of thousands of clones, roughly 88% of them seen once. The sequencing input was peripheral blood. The TCR was taken from an elderly woman with acute or convalescent COVID-19.

Here the CDR3 reads CATSRLTDYNEQFF. The CDR3 DNA is TGTGCCACCAGCAGACTCACAGACTACAATGAGCAGTTCTTC. The chain combines TRBV15 with TRBJ2-1; no firm D call. This CDR3 is built from 14 residues. V was pared by 2 bases and J by 3 bases, with 8 bases between. CDR1 and CDR2 (germline): LNHNV, YYDKDF (reference sequence).